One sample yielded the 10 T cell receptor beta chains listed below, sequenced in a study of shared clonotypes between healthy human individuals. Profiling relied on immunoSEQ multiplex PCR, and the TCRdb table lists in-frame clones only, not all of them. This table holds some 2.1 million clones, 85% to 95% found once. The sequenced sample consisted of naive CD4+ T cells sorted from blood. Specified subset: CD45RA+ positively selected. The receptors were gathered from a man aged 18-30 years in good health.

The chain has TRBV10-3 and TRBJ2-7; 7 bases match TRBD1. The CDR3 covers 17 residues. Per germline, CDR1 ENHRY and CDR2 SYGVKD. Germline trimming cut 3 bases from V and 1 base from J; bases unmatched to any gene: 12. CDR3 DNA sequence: TGTGCCATCAGTGACTTCCCGGGACAGACGCCTTCCTACGAGCAGTACTTC. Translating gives CAISDFPGQTPSYEQYF.

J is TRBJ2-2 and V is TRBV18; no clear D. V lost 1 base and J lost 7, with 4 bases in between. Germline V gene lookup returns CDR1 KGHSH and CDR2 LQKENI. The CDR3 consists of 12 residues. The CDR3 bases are TGTGCCAGCTCACCACTAAACGGGGAGCTGTTTTTT. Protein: CASSPLNGELFF.

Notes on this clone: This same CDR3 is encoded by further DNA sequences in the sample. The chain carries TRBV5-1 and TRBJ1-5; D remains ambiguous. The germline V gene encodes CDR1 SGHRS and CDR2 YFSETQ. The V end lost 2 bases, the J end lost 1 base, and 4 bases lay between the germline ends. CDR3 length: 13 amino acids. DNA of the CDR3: TGCGCCAGCAGCTTCGGGAGCAATCAGCCCCAGCATTTT. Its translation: CASSFGSNQPQHF.

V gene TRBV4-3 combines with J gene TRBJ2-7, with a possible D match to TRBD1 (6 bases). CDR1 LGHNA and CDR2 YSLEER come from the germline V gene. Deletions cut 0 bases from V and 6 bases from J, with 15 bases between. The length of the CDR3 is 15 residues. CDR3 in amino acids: CASSQETGITIEQYF. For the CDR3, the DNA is TGCGCCAGCAGCCAAGAAACAGGGATCACGATCGAGCAGTACTTC.

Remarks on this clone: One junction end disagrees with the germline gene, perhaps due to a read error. CDR3 in DNA: TGTGCCTGTAGAGCGGCCCCTAACTATGGCTACACCTTC. It encodes CACRAAPNYGYTF. This sequence joins TRBV19 and TRBJ1-2; D call uncertain. Looked up from germline, CDR1 is LNHDA and CDR2 is SQIVND (reference sequence). There are 13 residues in the CDR3.

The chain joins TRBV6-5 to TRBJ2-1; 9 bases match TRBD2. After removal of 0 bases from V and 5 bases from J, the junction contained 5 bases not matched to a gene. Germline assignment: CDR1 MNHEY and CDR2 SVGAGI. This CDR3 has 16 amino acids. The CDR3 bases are TGTGCCAGCAGTTACTCGAGGACTAGCGTAAACAATGAGCAGTTCTTC. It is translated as CASSYSRTSVNNEQFF.

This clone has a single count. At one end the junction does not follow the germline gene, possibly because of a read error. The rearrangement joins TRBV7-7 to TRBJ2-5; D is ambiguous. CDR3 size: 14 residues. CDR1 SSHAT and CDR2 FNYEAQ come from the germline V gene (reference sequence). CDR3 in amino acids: CASSPQAGAETQYF. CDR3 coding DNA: TGTGCTAGCAGCCCTCAAGCAGGAGCGGAGACCCAGTACTTC.

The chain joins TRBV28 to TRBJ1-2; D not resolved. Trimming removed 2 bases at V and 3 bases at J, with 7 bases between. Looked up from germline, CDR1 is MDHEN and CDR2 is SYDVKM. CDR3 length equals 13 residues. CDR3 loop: CASSLAYYYGYTF. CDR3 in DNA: TGTGCCAGCAGTTTAGCTTACTACTATGGCTACACCTTC.

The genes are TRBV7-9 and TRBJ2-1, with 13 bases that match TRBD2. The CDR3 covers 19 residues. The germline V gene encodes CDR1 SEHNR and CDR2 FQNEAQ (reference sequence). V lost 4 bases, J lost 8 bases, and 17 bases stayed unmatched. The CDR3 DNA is TGTGCCAGCAGCTCGACTAGCGGGAGGACCCCAACAATTGTCGATGAGCAGTTCTTC. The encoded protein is CASSSTSGRTPTIVDEQFF.

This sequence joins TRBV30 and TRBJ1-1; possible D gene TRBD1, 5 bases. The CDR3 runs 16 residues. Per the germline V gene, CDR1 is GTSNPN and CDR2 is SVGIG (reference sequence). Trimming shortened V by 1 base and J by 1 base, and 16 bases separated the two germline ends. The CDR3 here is CAWSDSLGRPNTEAFF. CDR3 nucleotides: TGTGCCTGGAGTGATTCCCTGGGACGGCCGAACACTGAAGCTTTCTTT. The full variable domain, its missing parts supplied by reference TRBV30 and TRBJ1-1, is SQTIHQWPATLVQPVGSPLSLECTVEGTSNPNLYWYRQAAGRGLQLLFYSVGIGQISSEVPQNLSASRPQDRQFILSSKKLLLSDSGFYLCAWSDSLGRPNTEAFFGQGTRLTVV.